Listed below are T cell receptor beta chains from one sample, sequenced in a study of T cells in localized non-small cell lung cancer. Generated by immunoSEQ multiplex PCR, the TCRdb table keeps only in-frame clones and is missing some. The repertoire holds more than 12,000 clones, around 85% seen once, with around 4.2% in the top ten. The sample consisted of peripheral blood, taken before any cancer treatment. The receptors originated from a woman aged 40 to 75 with stage I lung adenocarcinoma. The CDR3 runs from the conserved cysteine through the conserved F or W. The order of the fields is J gene, CDR3 length, V gene, D gene, clone size, CDR3 DNA, CDR3 protein. A D gene is named only where the DNA matches it firmly. Expanded clones get a size class; other rows say once, few or many, or leave the size out.

TRBJ1-6 | 14 | TRBV2 | TRBD1 | once | TGTGCCAGCAAGCAGGGGGTATATAATTCACCCCTCCACTTT | CASKQGVYNSPLHF
TRBJ1-6 | 15 | TRBV7-9 | NA | few | TGTGCCAGCATGGAGGGCGCCGGTAGTAATTCACCCCTCCACTTT | CASMEGAGSNSPLHF
TRBJ2-7 | 15 | TRBV4-2 | TRBD1 | NA | TGTGCCAGCAGCCAAGGGGACAGGGGTGGCTACGAGCAGTACTTC | CASSQGDRGGYEQYF
TRBJ2-3 | 14 | TRBV19 | NA | NA | TGTGCCAGTAGTATCGCGGGCGGTCGGGATACGCAGTATTTT | CASSIAGGRDTQYF
TRBJ1-1 | 13 | TRBV7-2 | NA | NA | TGTGCCAGCAGCTTAGTAGTGGACACTGAAGCTTTCTTT | CASSLVVDTEAFF
TRBJ1-6 | 16 | TRBV7-8 | NA | NA | TGTGCCAGCAGCGAGACGGACGGATGGTATAATTCACCCCTCCACTTT | CASSETDGWYNSPLHF
TRBJ1-5 | 14 | TRBV25-1 | NA | few | TGTGCCAGCAGTGAACCCGGGGGAGGTCAGCCCCAGCATTTT | CASSEPGGGQPQHF
TRBJ1-1 | 13 | TRBV5-4 | NA | NA | TGTGCCAGCAGTTCGGACGAGAACACTGAAGCTTTCTTT | CASSSDENTEAFF
TRBJ1-2 | 13 | TRBV2 | NA | NA | TGTGCCAGCAGTGAAGCAGGGCCCTATGGCTACACCTTC | CASSEAGPYGYTF
TRBJ1-4 | 14 | TRBV5-6 | NA | NA | TGTGCCAGCAGCTTGCGCGGACTGCTGGAAAAACTGTTTTTT | CASSLRGLLEKLFF
TRBJ1-4 | 15 | TRBV30 | TRBD1 | NA | TGTGCCTGGAGTGTGGGACAGACGAGTAATGAAAAACTGTTTTTT | CAWSVGQTSNEKLFF
TRBJ1-6 | 14 | TRBV9 | TRBD1 | NA | TGTGCCAGCAGCGCCCGACAGGGGGCTTCACCCCTCCACTTT | CASSARQGASPLHF
TRBJ2-2 | 16 | TRBV5-1 | NA | NA | TGCGCCAGCAGCTCTTCACCGGGACAGAACACCGGGGAGCTGTTTTTT | CASSSSPGQNTGELFF
TRBJ2-7 | 15 | TRBV11-2 | NA | NA | TGTGCCAGCAGCTTAACCTCGCAGACATTGGGGGAGCAGTACTTC | CASSLTSQTLGEQYF
TRBJ1-1 | 14 | TRBV19 | TRBD1 | NA | TGTGCCAGTAGTATCGGGACAGCTGCATGGGAAGCTTTCTTT | CASSIGTAAWEAFF
TRBJ2-7 | 13 | TRBV2 | NA | NA | TGTGCCAGCAGAAGTTACAGGGACTACGAGCAGTACTTC | CASRSYRDYEQYF